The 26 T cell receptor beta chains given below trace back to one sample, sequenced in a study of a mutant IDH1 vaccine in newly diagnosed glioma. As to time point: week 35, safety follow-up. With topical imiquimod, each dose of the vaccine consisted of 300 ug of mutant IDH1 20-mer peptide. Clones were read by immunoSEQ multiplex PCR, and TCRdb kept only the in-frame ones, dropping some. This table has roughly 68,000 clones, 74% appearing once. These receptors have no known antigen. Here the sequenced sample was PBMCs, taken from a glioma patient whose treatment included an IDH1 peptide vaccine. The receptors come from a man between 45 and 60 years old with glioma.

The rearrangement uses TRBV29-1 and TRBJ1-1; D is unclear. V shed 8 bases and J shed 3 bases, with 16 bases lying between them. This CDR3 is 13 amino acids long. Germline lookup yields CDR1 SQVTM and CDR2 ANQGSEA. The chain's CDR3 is CSFRLSGDTEAFF. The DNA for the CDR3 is TGCAGCTTTCGACTCTCTGGTGACACTGAAGCTTTCTTT.

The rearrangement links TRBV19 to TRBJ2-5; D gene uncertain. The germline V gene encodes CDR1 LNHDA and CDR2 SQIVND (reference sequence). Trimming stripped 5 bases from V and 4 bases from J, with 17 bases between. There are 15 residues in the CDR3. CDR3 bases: TGTGCCAGTAGTGAGGCCCAAGCAGTTGGAGAGACCCAGTACTTC. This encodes CASSEAQAVGETQYF.

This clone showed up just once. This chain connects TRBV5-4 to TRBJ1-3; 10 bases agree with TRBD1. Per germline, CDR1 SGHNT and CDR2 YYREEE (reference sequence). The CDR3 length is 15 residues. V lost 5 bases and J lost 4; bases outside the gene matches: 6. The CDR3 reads CASSDTTGGGNTIYF. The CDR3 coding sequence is TGTGCCAGCAGTGATACGACAGGGGGCGGAAACACCATATATTTT. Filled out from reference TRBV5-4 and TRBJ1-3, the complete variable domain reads ETGVTQSPTHLIKTRGQQVTLRCSSQSGHNTVSWYQQALGQGPQFIFQYYREEENGRGNFPPRFSGLQFPNYSSELNVNALELDDSALYLCASSDTTGGGNTIYFGEGSWLTVV.

The CDR3 is CASSWTGVSTEAFF. CDR3 in DNA: TGTGCCAGCAGTTGGACAGGAGTGAGTACTGAAGCTTTCTTT. This chain connects TRBV27 to TRBJ1-1, with 7 bases matching TRBD1. The length of the CDR3 is 14 residues. Per the germline V gene, CDR1 is MNHEY and CDR2 is SMNVEV (reference sequence). Trimming took 4 bases from V and 5 from J; bases not matched to a gene: 7.

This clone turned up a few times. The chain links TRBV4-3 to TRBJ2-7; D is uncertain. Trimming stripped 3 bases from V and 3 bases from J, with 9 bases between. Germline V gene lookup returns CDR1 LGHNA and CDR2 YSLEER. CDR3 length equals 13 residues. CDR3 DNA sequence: TGCGCCAGCAGCCAGGCGATATACTACGAGCAGTACTTC. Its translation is CASSQAIYYEQYF.

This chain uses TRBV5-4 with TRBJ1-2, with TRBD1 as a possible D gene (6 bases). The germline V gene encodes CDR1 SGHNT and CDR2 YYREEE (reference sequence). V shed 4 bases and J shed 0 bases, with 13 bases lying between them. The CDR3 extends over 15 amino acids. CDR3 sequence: CASSPGTPANYGYTF. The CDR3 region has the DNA TGTGCCAGCAGCCCTGGGACACCCGCTAACTATGGCTACACCTTC. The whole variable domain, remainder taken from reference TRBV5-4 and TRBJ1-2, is ETGVTQSPTHLIKTRGQQVTLRCSSQSGHNTVSWYQQALGQGPQFIFQYYREEENGRGNFPPRFSGLQFPNYSSELNVNALELDDSALYLCASSPGTPANYGYTFGSGTRLTVV.

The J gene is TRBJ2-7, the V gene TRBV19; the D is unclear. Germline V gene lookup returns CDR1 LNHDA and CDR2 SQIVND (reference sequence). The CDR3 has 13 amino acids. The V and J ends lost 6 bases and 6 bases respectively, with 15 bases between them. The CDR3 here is CASSPSQTGEQYF. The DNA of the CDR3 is TGTGCCAGTAGCCCGTCACAAACGGGCGAGCAGTACTTC.

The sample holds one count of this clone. CDR3: CAWSVSHYREQGNQPQHF. In DNA form, the CDR3 reads TGTGCCTGGAGTGTTTCACACTACAGGGAGCAGGGCAATCAGCCCCAGCATTTT. The V gene is TRBV30, the J gene TRBJ1-5; possible D gene TRBD1, 6 bases. Trimming removed 0 bases at V and 2 bases at J, with 20 bases between. The germline V gene encodes CDR1 GTSNPN and CDR2 SVGIG (reference sequence). The CDR3 consists of 18 residues.

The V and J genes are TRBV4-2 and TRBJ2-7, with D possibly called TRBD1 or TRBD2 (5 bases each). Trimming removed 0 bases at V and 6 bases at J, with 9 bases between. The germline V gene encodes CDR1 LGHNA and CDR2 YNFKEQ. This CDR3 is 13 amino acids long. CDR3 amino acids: CASSQDWGSEQYF. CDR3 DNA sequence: TGTGCCAGCAGCCAAGATTGGGGGAGCGAGCAGTACTTC.

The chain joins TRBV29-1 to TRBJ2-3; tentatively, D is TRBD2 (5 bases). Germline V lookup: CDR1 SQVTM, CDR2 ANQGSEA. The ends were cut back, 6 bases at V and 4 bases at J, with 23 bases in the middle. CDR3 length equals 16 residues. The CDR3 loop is CSVVSMGDLSADTQYF. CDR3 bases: TGCAGCGTAGTCTCGATGGGAGACCTCAGTGCAGATACGCAGTATTTT.

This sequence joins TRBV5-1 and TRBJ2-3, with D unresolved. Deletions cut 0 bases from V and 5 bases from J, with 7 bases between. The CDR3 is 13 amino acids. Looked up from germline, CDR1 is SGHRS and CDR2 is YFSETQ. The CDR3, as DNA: TGCGCCAGCAGCTTGGACCTGAGAGATACGCAGTATTTT. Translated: CASSLDLRDTQYF. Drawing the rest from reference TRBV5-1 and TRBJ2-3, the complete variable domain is KAGVTQTPRYLIKTRGQQVTLSCSPISGHRSVSWYQQTPGQGLQFLFEYFSETQRNKGNFPGRFSGRQFSNSRSEMNVSTLELGDSALYLCASSLDLRDTQYFGPGTRLTVL.

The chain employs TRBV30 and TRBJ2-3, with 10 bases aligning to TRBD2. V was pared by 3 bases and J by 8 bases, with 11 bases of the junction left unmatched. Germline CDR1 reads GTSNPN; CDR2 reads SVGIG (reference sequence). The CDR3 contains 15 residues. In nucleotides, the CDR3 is TGTGCCTGGAGCCCTCTAGCGGGGGTCGCAGTTACGCAGTATTTT. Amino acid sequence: CAWSPLAGVAVTQYF.

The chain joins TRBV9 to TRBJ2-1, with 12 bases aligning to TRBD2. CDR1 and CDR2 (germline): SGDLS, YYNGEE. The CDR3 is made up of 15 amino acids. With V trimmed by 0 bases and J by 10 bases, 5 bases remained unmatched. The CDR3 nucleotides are TGTGCCAGCAGCGTAGGCGGACTAGCGGGGATGGAGCAGTTCTTC. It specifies CASSVGGLAGMEQFF.

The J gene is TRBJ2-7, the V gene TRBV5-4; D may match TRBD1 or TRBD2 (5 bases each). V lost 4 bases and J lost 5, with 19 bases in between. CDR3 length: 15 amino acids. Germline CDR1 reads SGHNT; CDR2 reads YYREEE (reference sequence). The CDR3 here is CASSQGGDAVDEQYF. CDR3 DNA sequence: TGTGCCAGCAGCCAAGGTGGGGACGCGGTCGACGAGCAGTACTTC. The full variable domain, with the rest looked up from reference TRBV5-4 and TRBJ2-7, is ETGVTQSPTHLIKTRGQQVTLRCSSQSGHNTVSWYQQALGQGPQFIFQYYREEENGRGNFPPRFSGLQFPNYSSELNVNALELDDSALYLCASSQGGDAVDEQYFGPGTRLTVT.

In DNA, the CDR3 is TGCAGCGTTGGAACAGGGAGGAATGGCTACACCTTC. Translation gives CSVGTGRNGYTF. This rearrangement joins TRBV29-1 to TRBJ1-2, with D maybe TRBD1 (6 bases). V dropped 4 bases and J dropped 6 bases, with 12 bases sitting between them. The CDR3 is 12 residues long. Germline CDR1 and CDR2: SQVTM and ANQGSEA.

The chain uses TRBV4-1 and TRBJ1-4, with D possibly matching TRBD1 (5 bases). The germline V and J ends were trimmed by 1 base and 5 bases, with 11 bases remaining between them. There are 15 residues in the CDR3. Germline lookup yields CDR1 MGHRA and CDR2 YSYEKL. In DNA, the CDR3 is TGCGCCAGCAGCCAAGTAGGGGCCGGGAATGAAAAACTGTTTTTT. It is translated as CASSQVGAGNEKLFF.

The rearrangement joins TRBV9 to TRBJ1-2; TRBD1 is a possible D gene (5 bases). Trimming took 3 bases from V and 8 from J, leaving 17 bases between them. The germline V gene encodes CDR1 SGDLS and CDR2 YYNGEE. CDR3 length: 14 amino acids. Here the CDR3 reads CASSASQGERGYTF. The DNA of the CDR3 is TGTGCCAGCAGCGCCAGTCAGGGCGAGAGGGGCTACACCTTC. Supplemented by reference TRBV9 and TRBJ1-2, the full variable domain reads DSGVTQTPKHLITATGQRVTLRCSPRSGDLSVYWYQQSLDQGLQFLIQYYNGEERAKGNILERFSAQQFPDLHSELNLSSLELGDSALYFCASSASQGERGYTFGSGTRLTVV.

The CDR3 spells CASSLGGGIQETQYF. The CDR3 DNA sequence: TGTGCCAGCAGCTTAGGAGGGGGGATTCAAGAGACCCAGTACTTC. The rearrangement joins TRBV13 to TRBJ2-5; D tentatively reads TRBD1 or TRBD2 (6 bases each). Trimming took off 0 bases at V and 2 bases at J, with 10 bases between the two ends. The germline V gene encodes CDR1 PRHDT and CDR2 FYEKMQ (reference sequence). This CDR3 comprises 15 residues.

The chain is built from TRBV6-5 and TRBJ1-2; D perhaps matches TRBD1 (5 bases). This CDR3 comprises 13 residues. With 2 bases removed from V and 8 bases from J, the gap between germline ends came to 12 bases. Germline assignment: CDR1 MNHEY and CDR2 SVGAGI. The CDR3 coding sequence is TGTGCCAGCAGTTACGACAGAAAAGGCGGCTACACCTTC. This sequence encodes CASSYDRKGGYTF.

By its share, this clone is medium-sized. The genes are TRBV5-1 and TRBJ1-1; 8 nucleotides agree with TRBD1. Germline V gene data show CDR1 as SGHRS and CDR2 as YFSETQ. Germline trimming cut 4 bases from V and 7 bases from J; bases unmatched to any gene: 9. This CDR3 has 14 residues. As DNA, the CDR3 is TGCGCCAGCAGCCAGGGACAGGAGCTAGATGAAGCTTTCTTT. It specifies CASSQGQELDEAFF.

The CDR3: CASSEVAGVTEAFF. The CDR3 DNA is TGTGCCAGCAGTGAAGTGGCAGGAGTCACTGAAGCTTTCTTT. The chain joins TRBV2 to TRBJ1-1; D gene uncertain. The CDR3 has 14 residues. V lost 1 base and J 4 bases, leaving 10 bases between the germline ends. The germline CDR1 and CDR2 sequences are SNHLY and FYNNEI.

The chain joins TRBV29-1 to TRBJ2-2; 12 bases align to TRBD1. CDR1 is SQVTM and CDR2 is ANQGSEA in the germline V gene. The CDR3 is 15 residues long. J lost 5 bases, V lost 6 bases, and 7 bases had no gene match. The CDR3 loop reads CSVGTGGALTGELFF. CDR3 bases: TGCAGCGTCGGGACAGGGGGCGCGTTAACCGGGGAGCTGTTTTTT.

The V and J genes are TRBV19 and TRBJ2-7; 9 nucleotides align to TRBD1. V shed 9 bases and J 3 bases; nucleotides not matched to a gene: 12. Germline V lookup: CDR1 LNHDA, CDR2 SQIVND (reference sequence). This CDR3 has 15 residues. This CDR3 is CASETGTGNSYEQYF. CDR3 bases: TGTGCCAGCGAAACCGGGACAGGGAACAGCTACGAGCAGTACTTC.

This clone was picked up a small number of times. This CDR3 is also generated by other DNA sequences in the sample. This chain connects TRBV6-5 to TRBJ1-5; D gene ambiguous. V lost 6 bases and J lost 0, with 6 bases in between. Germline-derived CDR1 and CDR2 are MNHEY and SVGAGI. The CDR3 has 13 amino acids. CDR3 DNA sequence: TGTGCCAGCAGCCCTAATAGCAATCAGCCCCAGCATTTT. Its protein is CASSPNSNQPQHF.

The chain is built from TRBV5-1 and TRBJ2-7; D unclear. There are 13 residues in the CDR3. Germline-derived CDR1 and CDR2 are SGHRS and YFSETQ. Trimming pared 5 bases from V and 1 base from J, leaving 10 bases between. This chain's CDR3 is CASSTDGSYEQYF. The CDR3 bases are TGCGCCAGCAGTACGGACGGATCCTACGAGCAGTACTTC.

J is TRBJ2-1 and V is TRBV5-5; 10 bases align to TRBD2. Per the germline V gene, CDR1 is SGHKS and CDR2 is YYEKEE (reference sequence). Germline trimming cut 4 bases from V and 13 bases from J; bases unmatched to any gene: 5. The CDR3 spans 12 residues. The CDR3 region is CASSELAGGQFF. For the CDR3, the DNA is TGTGCCAGCAGCGAATTAGCGGGGGGACAGTTCTTC. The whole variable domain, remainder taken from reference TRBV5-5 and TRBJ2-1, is DAGVTQSPTHLIKTRGQQVTLRCSPISGHKSVSWYQQVLGQGPQFIFQYYEKEERGRGNFPDRFSARQFPNYSSELNVNALLLGDSALYLCASSELAGGQFFGPGTRLTVL.